These 25 T cell receptor beta chains were all obtained from the same sample, sequenced in a study of monozygotic twins with inflammatory bowel disease (dated by TCRdb to between 2018 and 2020). Libraries came from 5' RACE. The instrument given in TCRdb is Illumina HiSeq 2500. TCRdb reprocessed the reads into one record per CDR3 protein sequence, lacking DNA. The sample's clone listing holds 150,000 to 200,000 distinct CDR3 sequences. The top ten constitute 6.5% to 9% of the sample. The sample comprised blood. The receptors shown here come from a human donor with ulcerative colitis or Crohn's disease, or a healthy co-twin of an affected twin (not recorded which).

The V gene is TRBV29-1, the J gene TRBJ1-1. Per the germline V gene, CDR1 is SQVTM and CDR2 is ANQGSEA. The CDR3 covers 12 residues. CDR3 in amino acids: CSVLYFTPEAFF.

The chain's CDR3 is CASSLATSGNRLYEQYF. The rearrangement joins TRBV5-1 to TRBJ2-7; TCRdb lists TRBD2, though no DNA is available to test this call. The CDR3 has 17 residues. CDR1 SGHRS and CDR2 YFSETQ come from the germline V gene.

The chain recombines TRBV30 with TRBJ1-4; TCRdb reports TRBD1, a call that lacks DNA to check it against. This CDR3 contains 12 residues. Germline V CDR1 and CDR2: GTSNPN, SVGIG (reference sequence). CDR3 protein: CAGQGREEKLFF. Using reference TRBV30 and TRBJ1-4 for the parts outside the CDR3, the full variable domain is SQTIHQWPATLVQPVGSPLSLECTVEGTSNPNLYWYRQAAGRGLQLLFYSVGIGQISSEVPQNLSASRPQDRQFILSSKKLLLSDSGFYLCAGQGREEKLFFGSGTQLSVL.

This sequence joins TRBV5-1 and TRBJ2-6; TCRdb names TRBD1, which stays unverified in the absence of DNA. The CDR3 loop spans 16 amino acids. Germline CDR1 SGHRS, CDR2 YFSETQ. The CDR3 loop reads CASRPRESSGANVLTF.

The rearrangement joins TRBV20-1 to TRBJ2-1; TCRdb calls TRBD1, which cannot be checked without DNA. Germline V lookup: CDR1 DFQATT, CDR2 SNEGSKA (reference sequence). This CDR3 has 14 residues. CDR3: CSATRPSGYNEQFF.

This rearrangement joins TRBV29-1 to TRBJ1-1; the TCRdb call, TRBD1, lacks DNA for checking. The CDR3 loop spans 13 amino acids. Germline V gives CDR1 SQVTM, CDR2 ANQGSEA. CDR3 region: CSVGTGGGSEAFF.

The chain links TRBV5-4 to TRBJ2-7. This CDR3 is 14 amino acids long. Per germline, CDR1 SGHNT and CDR2 YYREEE (reference sequence). The CDR3: CASSTTTEAYEQYF.

The chain carries TRBV7-6 and TRBJ2-2; TCRdb outputs TRBD2, but without DNA this stays unchecked. From germline, CDR1 is SGHVS and CDR2 FNYEAQ. This CDR3 region has 15 residues. The CDR3 spells CASSLEREGSGELFF.

The chain is built from TRBV15 and TRBJ1-3; TCRdb returns TRBD1, unconfirmable since there is no DNA. Germline V CDR1 and CDR2: LNHNV, YYDKDF (reference sequence). The CDR3 has 17 residues. The CDR3 is CATSRDYGGSSGNTIYF.

V usage is TRBV5-1 and J usage is TRBJ2-7; TCRdb returns TRBD2, unconfirmable since there is no DNA. This CDR3 has 13 residues. Germline V gene sequence: CDR1 SGHRS, CDR2 YFSETQ. The CDR3 sequence is CASSSSSLYEQYF.

V is TRBV7-7 and J is TRBJ2-2; TCRdb's D call, TRBD1, is unchecked because there is no DNA. Germline CDR1 and CDR2: SSHAT and FNYEAQ (reference sequence). The CDR3 has 16 amino acids. CDR3 sequence reads: CASSATGRGLTGELFF.

The V and J genes are TRBV29-1 and TRBJ2-3; there is no DNA to check the TCRdb D call of TRBD1. CDR1 is SQVTM and CDR2 is ANQGSEA in the germline V gene. The CDR3 has 15 residues. The CDR3 region is CSGRLPEGGTDTQYF.

The V call is TRBV7-3, the J call TRBJ1-1; without DNA, the TCRdb call of TRBD1 cannot be checked. This CDR3 spans 15 amino acids. CDR1 SGHTA and CDR2 FQGTGA come from the germline V gene. CDR3 loop: CASSLSGQGRTEAFF. Full variable domain (outside the CDR3, taken from reference TRBV7-3 and TRBJ1-1): GAGVSQTPSNKVTEKGKYVELRCDPISGHTALYWYRQSLGQGPEFLIYFQGTGAADDSGLPNDRFFAVRPEGSVSTLKIQRTERGDSAVYLCASSLSGQGRTEAFFGQGTRLTVV.

The genes are TRBV5-1 and TRBJ2-2. Germline loops: CDR1 SGHRS, CDR2 YFSETQ. The CDR3 is made up of 13 amino acids. CDR3 sequence reads: CASSLDGTGELFF.

This chain links TRBV28 with TRBJ1-6; no DNA is available, so the TRBD1 call from TCRdb remains unchecked. The CDR3 runs 15 residues. The germline V gene has CDR1 MDHEN and CDR2 SYDVKM. CDR3 amino acids: CASSSRTAYNSPLHF.

This chain links TRBV5-1 with TRBJ1-2; TCRdb proposes TRBD1, but this gene call is untestable without DNA. CDR3 size: 15 residues. Germline assignment: CDR1 SGHRS and CDR2 YFSETQ. CDR3: CASSFIGAGEDGYTF.

The genes are TRBV6-1 and TRBJ2-7; TCRdb gives TRBD1 as the D gene, but with no DNA this cannot be confirmed. Germline CDR1 is MNHNS and CDR2 is SASEGT. This CDR3 comprises 13 residues. CDR3 sequence reads: CASRTGTTYEQYF.

The rearrangement links TRBV28 to TRBJ2-1; TCRdb calls TRBD2, which cannot be checked without DNA. The CDR3 covers 15 residues. Germline V gene sequence: CDR1 MDHEN, CDR2 SYDVKM. The CDR3 reads CASSSGASGRNEQFF.

This chain joins TRBV5-1 and TRBJ2-3; TCRdb's D gene call, TRBD1, goes unchecked for lack of DNA. CDR1 is SGHRS, CDR2 YFSETQ, per germline. CDR3 length: 15 residues. The CDR3 is CASRDGAGSTDTQYF.

V and J are TRBV4-3 and TRBJ2-7; TCRdb reports TRBD1, a call that lacks DNA to check it against. The CDR3 totals 14 residues. Looked up from germline, CDR1 is LGHNA and CDR2 is YSLEER. CDR3: CASSQDYRRGEQYF.

The V and J genes are TRBV5-5 and TRBJ2-7; the D gene TCRdb calls, TRBD1, cannot be checked with no DNA. This CDR3 is 15 amino acids long. In germline, CDR1 is SGHKS, CDR2 YYEKEE (reference sequence). CDR3 region: CASSSGQGGGYEQYF.

This chain joins TRBV6-2 or TRBV6-3 and TRBJ2-2. This CDR3 has 13 amino acids. Germline CDR1 and CDR2: MNHEY and SVGEGT. The CDR3 region is CASRQRNTGELFF.

The chain links TRBV11-2 to TRBJ2-1; without DNA, the TCRdb call of TRBD1 cannot be checked. The CDR3 extends over 15 amino acids. Germline CDR1 SGHAT, CDR2 FQNNGV. The CDR3 loop is CASSLGTGKNNEQFF.

V usage is TRBV5-1 and J usage is TRBJ1-4. This CDR3 comprises 15 residues. Germline-derived CDR1 and CDR2 are SGHRS and YFSETQ. CDR3 sequence: CASSVNWGLDEKLFF.

The rearrangement joins TRBV10-3 to TRBJ2-7; TCRdb lists TRBD2, though no DNA is available to test this call. CDR1 is ENHRY, CDR2 SYGVKD, per germline. The CDR3 loop spans 18 amino acids. The CDR3 sequence: CAISAGLAGERSNYEQYF.